Below, one T cell receptor beta chain is given with its context. Its matching antigen is unknown. Single cDNA molecules in the library carried unique molecular identifiers attached during preparation. Each CDR3 protein is one row after TCRdb ran MiXCR on the RACE reads. The profile covers tens of thousands of distinct CDR3 sequences, with 9.9% appearing a single time and around 16% taken by the ten largest. These data are taken from a study of human T cells and chemical hapten exposure. Study-level background: 2% DPC was applied to approximately 2 cm by approximately 2 cm of upper inner arm skin for sensitization. Weekly diphenylcyclopropenone doses were given to patients' scalps across the approximately 22-week study.

Described time point: patch test 3, about 24 weeks after DPC sensitization. As to treatment: therapeutic diphenylcyclopropenone sensitization with weekly scalp DPC. Study-wide points: Counts of TCRs above 1 in 1000 frequency stayed unchanged with DPC sensitization.

The CDR3 has 12 residues. V shed 6 bases and J shed 4 bases, with 9 bases lying between them. V is TRBV12-3 or TRBV12-4 and J is TRBJ2-5; D call uncertain. This TCR derives from a woman in her 40s with alopecia areata. Some clones in this sample may be carry-over from other donors' samples. Sequencing used whole blood, obtained in connection with sensitization to the hapten diphenylcyclopropenone (DPC). CDR3 coding DNA: TGTGCCAGCAGGTTATATGGAGAGACCCAGTACTTC. This gives the protein CASRLYGETQYF.